The 8 T cell receptor beta chains reported below all come from one sample, sequenced in a study of blood T cell repertoires in COVID-19. Libraries were prepared by immunoSEQ multiplex PCR; TCRdb keeps only in-frame clonotypes and omits some of them. The sample holds about 230,000 clones; 81% are singletons and the top ten take 6.5% to 9.5%. Sequenced: peripheral blood. The receptors originated from a woman aged 80 or older with COVID-19, enrolled during active disease.

Here the CDR3 DNA reads TGTGCCAGCAGTTCAGCAGGGACTAGCGGATACAATGAGCAGTTCTTC. Protein sequence: CASSSAGTSGYNEQFF. The genes are TRBV28 and TRBJ2-1; 11 positions match TRBD2. Germline V gives CDR1 MDHEN, CDR2 SYDVKM. The ends lost 4 bases at V and 4 bases at J; junction bases unmatched: 6. The length of the CDR3 is 16 residues.

This sequence joins TRBV15 and TRBJ2-1; D unclear. V lost 6 bases to trimming and J lost 4 bases, with 4 bases between them. Germline CDR1 LNHNV, CDR2 YYDKDF (reference sequence). The CDR3 totals 11 residues. The CDR3 is CATRRYNEQFF. The CDR3 coding sequence is TGTGCCACCAGGAGGTACAATGAGCAGTTCTTC.

V is TRBV19 and J is TRBJ1-5; a possible D gene is TRBD1 (6 bases). Germline V lookup: CDR1 LNHDA, CDR2 SQIVND (reference sequence). V lost 11 bases to trimming and J lost 2 bases, with 25 bases between them. The CDR3 runs 17 residues. The chain's CDR3 is CASKPGDVVGGNQPQHF. CDR3 bases: TGTGCCTCCAAACCAGGGGATGTCGTAGGGGGCAATCAGCCCCAGCATTTT.

The V call is TRBV30, the J call TRBJ1-2; the D gene is possibly TRBD1 (5 bases). CDR3 length equals 13 residues. Per the germline V gene, CDR1 is GTSNPN and CDR2 is SVGIG (reference sequence). V shed 0 bases and J shed 10 bases, with 15 bases lying between them. This chain's CDR3 is CAWSVLSGLDYTF. Written as DNA, the CDR3 is TGTGCCTGGAGTGTACTGTCAGGGTTGGACTACACCTTC. Full variable domain (outside the CDR3, taken from reference TRBV30 and TRBJ1-2): SQTIHQWPATLVQPVGSPLSLECTVEGTSNPNLYWYRQAAGRGLQLLFYSVGIGQISSEVPQNLSASRPQDRQFILSSKKLLLSDSGFYLCAWSVLSGLDYTFGSGTRLTVV.

The chain uses TRBV28 and TRBJ2-3; 9 nucleotides align to TRBD2. Germline V lookup: CDR1 MDHEN, CDR2 SYDVKM. Losses at the gene ends were 5 bases for V and 4 bases for J; bases not matched to a gene: 4. The CDR3 has 14 residues. CDR3 bases: TGTGCCAGCAGTCCCGGGACTAGCCCAGATACGCAGTATTTT. Its protein product is CASSPGTSPDTQYF.

The J gene is TRBJ1-5, the V gene TRBV4-1; D not resolved. Trimming pared 4 bases from V and 0 bases from J, leaving 31 bases between. CDR3 length: 22 residues. Germline V gene data show CDR1 as MGHRA and CDR2 as YSYEKL. The CDR3 DNA reads as TGCGCCAGCAGCCCTAAGTTACCTCGACGGGAGCAAGACCCGTTTAGCAATCAGCCCCAGCATTTT. Translating it yields CASSPKLPRREQDPFSNQPQHF.

DNA for the CDR3: TGTGCCAGCAGCTTGTTACAACAGCCGAACACTGAAGCTTTCTTT. It codes for CASSLLQQPNTEAFF. This chain joins TRBV5-4 and TRBJ1-1; D not resolved. The CDR3 totals 15 residues. CDR1 and CDR2 from the germline V gene are SGHNT and YYREEE (reference sequence). Trimming removed 1 base at V and 1 base at J, with 11 bases between.

V is TRBV5-4 and J is TRBJ2-5, with unresolved D. Germline CDR1 is SGHNT and CDR2 is YYREEE (reference sequence). The ends were cut back, 3 bases at V and 4 bases at J, with 4 bases in the middle. CDR3 size: 11 residues. For the CDR3, the DNA is TGTGCCAGCAGCTCCGGAGAGACCCAGTACTTC. Its protein product is CASSSGETQYF.